What follows describes a single T cell receptor beta chain. It has no known antigen specificity. No base qualities exist here, and no much larger clone lies one base off it. The record originates from a study of OX40 agonist ivuxolimab in advanced cancers. With regard to the full study: Ivuxolimab, which targeted the costimulatory receptor OX40 (CD134), was an agonistic, fully human IgG2 monoclonal antibody. Intravenous ivuxolimab was administered to patients every 2 weeks at six dose levels: 0.01, 0.1, 0.3, 1.5, 3 and 10 mg/kg. Of the roughly 52 dose-escalation patients, hepatocellular carcinoma was present in 19, melanoma in about 15, renal cell carcinoma in 9 and head and neck cancer in 9. A male proportion of roughly 80% and a mean age of 60 years, ranging from roughly 23 to 79, were recorded for the dose-escalation cohort. Patients were allowed to have had prior anti-PD-1, anti-PD-L1 or anti-CTLA-4 therapy, and roughly two fifths of the dose-escalation patients had been treated with checkpoint inhibitors. Partial responses occurred in three dose-escalation patients, of whom one had hepatocellular carcinoma and two had cutaneous melanoma. Peripheral TCRbeta sequencing aimed to test whether ivuxolimab altered TCR sequence diversity and caused clonal T-cell expansion. The paper describes the monotherapy dose-escalation part (N ≈ 51 patients) of the phase I trial of ivuxolimab. Results and caveats for the whole study, not just this receptor: After ivuxolimab, more expanded clones were found on average in CD8+ T cells than in CD4+ T cells. The antigen specificity of the peripheral T cells that underwent clonal expansion was not determined. Low levels of normalized T-cell clonal expansion were also shown by some nonresponding patients. At doses of 0.1 to 3.0 mg/kg, clonal expansion of both CD4+ and CD8+ T cells in blood was seen between baseline and week 6. In partial responders in the 0.1-3.0 mg/kg groups, normalized peripheral clonal expansion was found to be among the lowest, especially among CD8+ T cells.

CDR1 and CDR2 are drawn from the germline V gene: SGHTA, FQGNSA. Measured from the cysteine to the phenylalanine, the CDR3 is 16 residues long. Of the read, only the CDR3 DNA is kept; its 48 bases are in frame from base 1. V lost 5 bases and J lost 7 bases, and the count of bases not matched to a germline gene is 10. The trial excluded patients who had a history of autoimmune disease or were on systemic immunosuppression. In every dose cohort, peripheral blood was drawn for TCR sequencing at baseline, cycle 4 day 1, and cycle 7 day 1. Samples were obtained from an open-label, multicenter, first-in-human phase I dose-escalation trial of ivuxolimab. The trial enrolled adults with locally advanced or metastatic head and neck squamous cell, hepatocellular, melanoma or renal cell carcinoma. CD4+ and CD8+ T cells were sorted separately from peripheral blood before TCR sequencing. Genomic DNA was extracted from sorted cells for sequencing of the TCRbeta CDR3 region. The immunoSEQ Assay was used to sequence the TCRbeta CDR3 regions. The immuneACCESS repertoire file appears here via TCRdb, limited to in-frame rearrangements. These files lack a portion of the clones; in checked studies, under half of the deficit traces to unresolved V genes, and the cause of the others is not known. This sample has about 67,000 clones in its table, and about 80% of those were observed once. 5% to 6% of the sample is taken by the ten largest.

The chain is made from TRBV7-2 and TRBJ1-4, with 10 middle bases fitting TRBD1. Here the sequenced sample was CD4+ or CD8+ T cells sorted from blood, taken in a trial of the OX40 agonist ivuxolimab. The origin of this receptor is an adult with an advanced solid tumor such as melanoma, head and neck, liver or kidney cancer. The DNA is as follows: TGTGCCAGCAGCCCCCTCGGGGACAGGGGCGGTGAAAAACTGTTTTTT. This gives the protein CASSPLGDRGGEKLFF.